Each of the 8 T cell receptor beta chains below was sequenced from the same sample in a study of T cells after yellow fever vaccination. TCRdb fed the 5' RACE reads into MiXCR, producing one record per CDR3 protein. In the table there are around 100,000 distinct CDR3 sequences, 7.5% to 9.5% of which are singletons. The sequencing here drew on CD8+ T cells sorted from PBMCs, taken 45 days after the yellow fever booster vaccination. All receptors derive from a man aged 30 to 39 who received the YFV17D yellow fever vaccine.

This clonotype was detected many times. The chain carries TRBV27 and TRBJ2-1; 8 bases are a match to TRBD2. The length of the CDR3 is 15 residues. With 6 bases clipped from V and 2 bases from J, the junction kept 6 bases outside the gene matches. CDR1 and CDR2 from the germline V gene are MNHEY and SMNVEV (reference sequence). The CDR3 bases are TGTGCCAGCAGCATTAGCGGGATAACCTACAATGAGCAGTTCTTC. Protein product: CASSISGITYNEQFF.

The gene calls are TRBV5-5 and TRBJ2-7; TRBD1 might be the D (6 bases). The CDR3 loop spans 15 amino acids. Germline CDR1 SGHKS, CDR2 YYEKEE (reference sequence). Trimming stripped 4 bases from V and 5 bases from J, with 19 bases between. This CDR3 reads CASSPGVLAGHEQYF. CDR3 DNA sequence: TGTGCCAGCAGCCCAGGGGTCCTAGCTGGACACGAGCAGTACTTC.

At least ten counts were recorded for this clonotype. This chain links TRBV29-1 with TRBJ2-7; 7 bases match TRBD2. CDR1 and CDR2 from the germline V gene are SQVTM and ANQGSEA. The trim removed 3 bases at V and 4 bases at J, leaving 15 bases unmatched. This CDR3 spans 16 amino acids. The CDR3 reads CSVDGVNGLAEYEQYF. The CDR3 region has the DNA TGCAGCGTTGATGGAGTTAACGGGCTAGCGGAATACGAGCAGTACTTC.

This clonotype occurred many times. The chain uses TRBV25-1 and TRBJ1-4; D ambiguous. The germline CDR1 and CDR2 sequences are MGHDK and SYGVNS. The length of the CDR3 is 13 residues. V dropped 1 base and J dropped 8 bases, with 8 bases sitting between them. The CDR3 loop reads CASSEFIREKLFF. CDR3 sequence (DNA): TGTGCCAGCAGTGAATTTATTAGGGAAAAACTGTTTTTT.

There are many counts of this clonotype. The chain has TRBV20-1 and TRBJ1-3, with D uncertain. This CDR3 has 14 residues. Trimming cost V 3 bases and J 0 bases, with 9 bases left between them. The germline V gene encodes CDR1 DFQATT and CDR2 SNEGSKA (reference sequence). The CDR3 DNA reads TGCAGTGCTAGGACTAAGGGCTCTGGAAACACCATATATTTT. It yields the protein CSARTKGSGNTIYF.

This clonotype occurred many times. This chain connects TRBV28 to TRBJ2-5, with 14 bases matching TRBD2. Germline CDR1 MDHEN, CDR2 SYDVKM. This CDR3 is 15 amino acids long. V was pared by 5 bases and J by 3 bases, with 2 bases of the junction left unmatched. This CDR3 is CASSGGLAGEETQYF. The CDR3 nucleotides read TGTGCCAGCAGTGGGGGACTAGCGGGAGAAGAGACCCAGTACTTC.

This clonotype was counted between two and nine times. This chain connects TRBV12-3 or TRBV12-4 to TRBJ2-2; 7 positions match TRBD1. J lost 6 bases, V lost 6 bases, and 1 base had no gene match. The CDR3 spans 12 residues. The CDR3 DNA sequence: TGTGCCAGCAGCACAGGGGCCGGGGAGCTGTTTTTT. Translation: CASSTGAGELFF.

This clonotype was seen ten or more times. J is TRBJ2-1 and V is TRBV29-1, with 10 bases matching TRBD2. This CDR3 spans 15 amino acids. The ends lost 7 bases at V and 6 bases at J; junction bases unmatched: 12. CDR1 and CDR2 (germline): SQVTM, ANQGSEA. CDR3 region: CSASASGSFFNEQFF. Here the CDR3 DNA reads TGCAGCGCCTCCGCTAGCGGGAGCTTTTTCAATGAGCAGTTCTTC.